This T cell receptor beta chain came from a study of blood T cells in healthy people across ages. A sample-barcoded 5' primer and a J-beta primer mix were used in a second PCR of about 7 to 11 cycles. TCRdb reanalysed the 5' RACE reads using MiXCR and keeps one entry per CDR3 protein. The data contain 1.5 million to 2 million distinct CDR3 sequences, about 35% of them seen just once; the ten biggest clones take up about 11%. The sequenced sample was blood. The receptor was derived from a woman aged 25 to 39 in good health.

In DNA form, the CDR3 reads TGTGCTAGTGGTTTGTTTGGGGCTGAGCAGTTCTTC. Its translation: CASGLFGAEQFF. The chain couples TRBV12-5 to TRBJ2-1; tentatively, D is TRBD1 (5 bases). V lost 2 bases, J lost 9 bases, and 8 bases lay in between. Germline CDR1 is LGHNT and CDR2 is FRNRAP. The CDR3 is made up of 12 amino acids.